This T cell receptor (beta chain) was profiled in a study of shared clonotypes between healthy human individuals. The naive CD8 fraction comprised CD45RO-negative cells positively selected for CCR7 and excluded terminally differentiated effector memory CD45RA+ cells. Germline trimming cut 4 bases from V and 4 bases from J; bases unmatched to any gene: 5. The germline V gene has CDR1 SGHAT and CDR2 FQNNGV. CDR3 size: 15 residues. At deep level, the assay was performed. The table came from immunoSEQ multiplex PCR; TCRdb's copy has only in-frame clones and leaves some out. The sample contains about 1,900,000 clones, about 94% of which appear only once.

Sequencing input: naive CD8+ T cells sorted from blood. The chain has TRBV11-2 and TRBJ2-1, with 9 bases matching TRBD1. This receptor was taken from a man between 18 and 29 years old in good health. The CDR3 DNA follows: TGTGCCAGCAGCTCACCGGGACAGGGATACAATGAGCAGTTCTTC. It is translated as CASSSPGQGYNEQFF.